This record covers a single T cell receptor beta chain. The sample belongs to a study of T cells of healthy individuals. TCRdb itself ran the 5' RACE reads through MiXCR, one entry per CDR3 protein. The sample contains some 82,000 distinct CDR3 sequences, more than 4.5% of which appear only once. The length of the CDR3 is 15 residues. Trimming left V 3 bases short and J 5 bases short, with 16 bases between. The sequence derives from a female donor in good health. The V call is TRBV12-3 or TRBV12-4, the J call TRBJ1-1; D possibly corresponds to TRBD1 (6 bases). This chain's CDR3 is CASSFPARGETEAFF. CDR3 nucleotide sequence: TGTGCCAGCAGTTTTCCCGCTAGGGGGGAAACTGAAGCTTTCTTT.